Each of the 12 T cell receptor beta chains below was sequenced from the same sample in a study of T-cell memory formation after mild COVID-19. TCRdb processed the 5' RACE reads anew with MiXCR; each CDR3 protein has one entry. The top ten clones hold 3% to 4.5% of a sample with around 210,000 distinct CDR3 sequences, 9.5% to 10% of them seen once. What was sequenced was PBMCs or a T cell subset sorted from them (not recorded which). All receptors come from a man younger than 35 who had mild COVID-19 (a few samples of this study predate the infection). Cell type and time point are not known.

The chain employs TRBV20-1 and TRBJ2-7, with unresolved D. This CDR3 region has 12 residues. Trimming stripped 1 base from V and 3 bases from J, with 7 bases between. Germline V lookup: CDR1 DFQATT, CDR2 SNEGSKA (reference sequence). The CDR3 sequence: CSARGGSYEQYV. The CDR3 DNA reads TGCAGTGCTAGAGGCGGAAGCTACGAGCAGTACGTC.

The chain has TRBV4-2 and TRBJ2-1; D possibly corresponds to TRBD2 (5 bases). The CDR3 extends over 11 amino acids. Trimming pared 6 bases from V and 7 bases from J, leaving 7 bases between. Germline lookup yields CDR1 LGHNA and CDR2 YNFKEQ. CDR3 amino acids: CASRRANEQFF. For the CDR3, the DNA is TGTGCCAGCAGGAGGGCAAATGAGCAGTTCTTC.

This clonotype was counted only a few times. The chain recombines TRBV2 with TRBJ2-7; D unresolved. V was clipped by 4 bases and J by 2 bases, with 6 bases between them. The CDR3 is 12 residues long. Germline loops: CDR1 SNHLY, CDR2 FYNNEI. The CDR3 coding sequence is TGTGCCAGCAGTGTGGGCCCCTACGAGCAGTACGTC. As protein: CASSVGPYEQYV.

This clonotype was found a few times. This sequence joins TRBV12-3 or TRBV12-4 and TRBJ1-2; D not certain. CDR3 size: 12 residues. V lost 3 bases to trimming and J lost 8 bases, with 10 bases between them. CDR3 in DNA: TGTGCCAGCAGTTTTGGTCAACAGGGCTACACCTTC. Translating it yields CASSFGQQGYTF.

This clonotype came up a few times. The chain links TRBV7-2 to TRBJ2-3; D is possibly TRBD1 or TRBD2 (5 bases each). Trimming took 4 bases from V and 4 from J, leaving 21 bases between them. The CDR3 is 17 amino acids. Germline V gene lookup returns CDR1 SGHTA and CDR2 FQGNSA. The CDR3 DNA follows: TGTGCCAGCAGCTCGGGGCTGAGGGGAAGTTTGGCAGATACGCAGTATTTT. The encoded protein is CASSSGLRGSLADTQYF.

Only a few counts were recorded for this clonotype. The V and J genes are TRBV5-1 and TRBJ2-3, with D maybe TRBD1 (5 bases). The CDR3 length is 15 residues. Trimming cost V 2 bases and J 0 bases, with 10 bases left between them. Germline V CDR1 and CDR2: SGHRS, YFSETQ. This CDR3 is CASSFRQSSTDTQYF. The CDR3 nucleotides are TGCGCCAGCAGCTTCCGACAGTCTAGCACAGATACGCAGTATTTT. The variable domain in full, completed from reference TRBV5-1 and TRBJ2-3, reads KAGVTQTPRYLIKTRGQQVTLSCSPISGHRSVSWYQQTPGQGLQFLFEYFSETQRNKGNFPGRFSGRQFSNSRSEMNVSTLELGDSALYLCASSFRQSSTDTQYFGPGTRLTVL.

The gene calls are TRBV10-3 and TRBJ2-7, with 8 positions matching TRBD1. In germline, CDR1 is ENHRY, CDR2 SYGVKD. The CDR3 extends over 13 amino acids. J lost 1 base, V lost 10 bases, and 6 bases had no gene match. CDR3 sequence (DNA): TGTGCCAGCGGACAGGGACTTTCCTACGAGCAGTACTTC. It specifies CASGQGLSYEQYF.

This rearrangement joins TRBV6-2 or TRBV6-3 to TRBJ2-7; D possibly uses TRBD1 or TRBD2 (5 bases each). V gave up 1 base and J gave up 8 bases, with 12 bases separating them. This CDR3 is built from 13 residues. CDR1 and CDR2 from the germline V gene are MNHEY and SVGEGT. The CDR3 DNA sequence: TGTGCCAGCAGTTACTATTCCCCGGGACAGCAGTACGTC. This codes for CASSYYSPGQQYV.

This clonotype has a handful of counts. This sequence joins TRBV28 and TRBJ1-6; 7 bases map to TRBD1. Germline V lookup: CDR1 MDHEN, CDR2 SYDVKM. The CDR3 length is 14 residues. Trimming at V came to 3 bases and at J to 10 bases, leaving 6 bases not matched to a gene. This CDR3 reads CASSFQTGRSPLHF. The CDR3 coding sequence is TGTGCCAGCAGTTTCCAGACAGGGCGGTCACCCCTCCACTTT.

J is TRBJ1-1 and V is TRBV20-1, with 7 bases lining up with TRBD1. Trimming cost V 5 bases and J 5 bases; bases outside gene matches: 11. The germline gives CDR1 DFQATT, CDR2 SNEGSKA (reference sequence). This CDR3 comprises 14 residues. In DNA form, the CDR3 reads TGCAGTGCTCCGACAGGGCTGGGGAGGACTGAAGCTTTCTTT. This encodes CSAPTGLGRTEAFF.

This clonotype showed up many times. V and J are TRBV5-1 and TRBJ2-5; D ambiguous. The CDR3 runs to 15 residues. The germline V gene has CDR1 SGHRS and CDR2 YFSETQ. V lost 0 bases to trimming and J lost 1 base, with 10 bases between them. CDR3: CASSLEGLPQETQYF. The DNA of the CDR3 is TGCGCCAGCAGCTTGGAGGGCTTACCCCAAGAGACCCAGTACTTC.

The V and J genes are TRBV4-1 and TRBJ1-1; D is uncertain. The ends were cut back, 0 bases at V and 6 bases at J, with 17 bases in the middle. This CDR3 comprises 16 residues. Germline V gene lookup returns CDR1 MGHRA and CDR2 YSYEKL. CDR3 region: CASSQEGNPSRPEAFF. The DNA of the CDR3 is TGCGCCAGCAGCCAAGAAGGGAACCCTTCCCGACCTGAAGCTTTCTTT.